The T cell receptor beta chain described here comes from a study of T cell repertoires and Cas9 in healthy adults. TCRdb keeps only in-frame clones here, not all; method: immunoSEQ multiplex PCR. The repertoire holds some 20,000 clones, 91% seen once, with approximately 1.5% in the top ten. This CDR3 spans 14 amino acids. Germline V gene sequence: CDR1 MNHNY, CDR2 SVGAGI (reference sequence). The V and J ends lost 2 bases and 4 bases respectively, with 9 bases between them. The chain combines TRBV6-6 with TRBJ1-5, with a possible D match to TRBD1 (6 bases). The sequenced sample consisted of CD4+ effector T cells (CD127+, CD25-, CD137-, CD154-) from PBMCs; culture status not recorded. The clonotype originates from a human donor in good health. CDR3 DNA sequence: TGTGCCAGCAGTTACACGGACAGAAATCAGCCCCAGCATTTT. This translates into CASSYTDRNQPQHF.